This note documents a single T cell receptor beta chain sequence. The source of the sample is a study of shared clonotypes between healthy human individuals. The donors, healthy adults who were HIV-negative, had experienced no recent acute infections or vaccinations. CD4+ cell separation produced CD45RA+ naive and CD45RA-negative memory subsets. Looked up from germline, CDR1 is SGHTA and CDR2 is FQGNSA. V was clipped by 1 base and J by 6 bases; unmatched bases: 3. This CDR3 has 14 residues. The material for each subset, its genomic DNA, was split evenly across several immunoSEQ plates. Sequenced by immunoSEQ multiplex PCR; TCRdb stores in-frame clones only, minus some. The sample carries some 1.1 million clones, about 80% recorded once.

This TCR was recovered from a man younger than 35 in good health. Some clones in this sample may be carry-over from other donors' samples. The sequenced sample was memory CD4+ T cells from PBMCs. The subset is: CD45RA-negative fraction. The J gene is TRBJ2-1, the V gene TRBV7-2; 7 nucleotides match TRBD2. The DNA of the CDR3 is TGTGCCAGCAGCTTAGAAGGACTAGGCAATGAGCAGTTCTTC. Translating it yields CASSLEGLGNEQFF.